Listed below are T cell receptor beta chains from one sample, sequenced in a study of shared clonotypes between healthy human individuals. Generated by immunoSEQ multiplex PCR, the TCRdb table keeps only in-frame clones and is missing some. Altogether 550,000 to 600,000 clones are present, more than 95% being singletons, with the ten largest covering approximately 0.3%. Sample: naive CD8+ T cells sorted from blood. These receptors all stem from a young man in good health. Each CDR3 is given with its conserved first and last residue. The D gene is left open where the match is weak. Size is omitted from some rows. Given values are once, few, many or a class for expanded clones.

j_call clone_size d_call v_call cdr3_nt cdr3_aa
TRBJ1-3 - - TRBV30 TGTGCCTGGAGTCCTGGGGGTTCAGGTTTCTCTGGAAACACCATATATTTT CAWSPGGSGFSGNTIYF
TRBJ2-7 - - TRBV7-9 TGTGCCAGCAGCTTCACGGCGGAGACCTACGAGCAGTACTTC CASSFTAETYEQYF
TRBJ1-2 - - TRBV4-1 TGCGCCAGCAGCCAGGCGACGACCCTAACCACCCATGGCTACACCTTC CASSQATTLTTHGYTF
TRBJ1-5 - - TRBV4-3 TGCGCCAGCAGCCAAGATCGGTCCGGTAGCAATCAGCCCCAGCATTTT CASSQDRSGSNQPQHF
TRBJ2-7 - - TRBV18 TGTGCCAGCTCACCACTGTATAACACCTACGAGCAGTACTTC CASSPLYNTYEQYF
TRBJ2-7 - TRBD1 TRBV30 TGTGCCTTCTCGACCGGGACAGGGGATCTCGAGCAGTACTTC CAFSTGTGDLEQYF
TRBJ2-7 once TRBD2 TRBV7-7 TGTGCTAGCAGCTTAGCTAGCGGACCCTACGAGCAGTACTTC CASSLASGPYEQYF
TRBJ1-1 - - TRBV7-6 TGTGCCAGCAGCTTAGCGCGGAGGGCGGAAGCTTTCTTT CASSLARRAEAFF
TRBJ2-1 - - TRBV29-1 TGCAGCGGCTCCTACAATGAGCAGTTCTTC CSGSYNEQFF
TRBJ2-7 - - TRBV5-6 TGTGCCAGCAGCTTGGGCGTGGGAGGCTACGAGCAGTACTTC CASSLGVGGYEQYF
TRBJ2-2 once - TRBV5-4 TGTGCCAGCAGCCCTCTGGTGGAGGGTAACACCGGGGAGCTGTTTTTT CASSPLVEGNTGELFF
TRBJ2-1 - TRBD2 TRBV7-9 TGTGCCAGCAGCCTCCACTCGGGACTAGCAGCGAATGAGCAGTTCTTC CASSLHSGLAANEQFF
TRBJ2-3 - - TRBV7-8 TGTGCCAGCAGAATCGACAGGTACAATTCGGATACGCAGTATTTT CASRIDRYNSDTQYF
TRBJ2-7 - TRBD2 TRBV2 TGTGCCAGCAGTGAAGAGCGGGGGACTTACGAGCAGTACTTC CASSEERGTYEQYF
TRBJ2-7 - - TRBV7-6 TGTGCCAGCAGCTTAGGGGAGGAGTGGGAGCAGTACTTC CASSLGEEWEQYF
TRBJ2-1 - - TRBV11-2 TGTGCCAGCAGCTTAGTTAGGGGGGAGGGTAACACTGAGCAGTTCTTC CASSLVRGEGNTEQFF
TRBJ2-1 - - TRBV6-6 TGTGCCAGCAGTTCTGTGGACGGATCCTACAATGAGCAGTTCTTC CASSSVDGSYNEQFF
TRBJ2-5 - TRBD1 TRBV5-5 TGTGCCAGCAGCGACGGGACAGGGTGGGAGACCCAGTACTTC CASSDGTGWETQYF
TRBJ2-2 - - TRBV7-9 TGTGCCAGCGCCAGACGGCAAAACACCGGGGAGCTGTTTTTT CASARRQNTGELFF
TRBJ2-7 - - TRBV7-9 TGTGCCAGCAGCTCCACCGACTCGTACCTTAGCTCCTACGAGCAGTACTTC CASSSTDSYLSSYEQYF
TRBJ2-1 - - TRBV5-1 TGCGCCAGCAGCCCTTACGACTCCAGCGCGGGTTACAATGAGCAGTTCTTC CASSPYDSSAGYNEQFF
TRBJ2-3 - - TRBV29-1 TGCAGCGTTGACAGGTCAGGGCGAACCACAGATACGCAGTATTTT CSVDRSGRTTDTQYF
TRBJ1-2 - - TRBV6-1 TGTGCCAGCAGTGAACGTCCAGGGACATACTATGGCTACACCTTC CASSERPGTYYGYTF
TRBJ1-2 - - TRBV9 TGTGCCAGCAGCCCCCCGGGTAGGTCGGCAGGGAAGGACTATGGCTACACCTTC CASSPPGRSAGKDYGYTF
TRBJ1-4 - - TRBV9 TGTGCCAGCAGCGCGAGCCAGGATAGTTCTGAAAAACTGTTTTTT CASSASQDSSEKLFF
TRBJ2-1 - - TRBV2 TGTGCCAGCAGCCCGAGACCCTCTAGCGCCCATGAGCAGTTCTTC CASSPRPSSAHEQFF
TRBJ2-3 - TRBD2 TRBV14 TGTGCCAGCAGCCAAGAAGCGTTAGCGGGAGATACGCAGTATTTT CASSQEALAGDTQYF
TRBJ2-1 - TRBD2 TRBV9 TGTGCCAGCAGCATTGGACTAGCGGGAGGGGGTGAGCAGTTCTTC CASSIGLAGGGEQFF
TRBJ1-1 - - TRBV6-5 TGTGCCAGCAGTCGGGGGGGGAACACTGAAGCTTTCTTT CASSRGGNTEAFF
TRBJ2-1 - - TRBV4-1 TGCGCCAGCAGCCTAACCCTGGGCAGGGTCAATGAGCAGTTCTTC CASSLTLGRVNEQFF
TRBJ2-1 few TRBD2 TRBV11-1 TGTGCCAGCAGCCAAATACCGGGACTAGCGTTAGGTGAGCAGTTCTTC CASSQIPGLALGEQFF
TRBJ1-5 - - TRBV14 TGTGCCAGCAGCCATGGTAATCAGCCCCAGCATTTT CASSHGNQPQHF
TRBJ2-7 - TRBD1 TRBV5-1 TGCGCCAGCAGCTTGATAGGTCAGGGGGCAGACTACGAGCAGTACTTC CASSLIGQGADYEQYF
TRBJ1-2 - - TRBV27 TGTGCCAGCAGTTTCCTCCCTGGCAGTGGACATGGCTACACCTTC CASSFLPGSGHGYTF
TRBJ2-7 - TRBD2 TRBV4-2 TGTGCCAGCAGCCAAGCTTCTAGCGGGAGGTACTACTACGAGCAGTACTTC CASSQASSGRYYYEQYF
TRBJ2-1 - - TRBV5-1 TGCGCCAGCAGTCCCTCCGCGGGAGACAGGGGAATTGAGCAGTTCTTC CASSPSAGDRGIEQFF
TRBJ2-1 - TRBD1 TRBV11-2 TGTGCCAGCAGCCCGCCCCAGGGGGCCTACAATGAGCAGTTCTTC CASSPPQGAYNEQFF
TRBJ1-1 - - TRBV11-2 TGTGCCAGCAGCTTAGGTCGAACCACTGAAGCTTTCTTT CASSLGRTTEAFF
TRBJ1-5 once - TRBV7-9 TGTGCCAGCAGCTTATCCGATTACGGTCAGCCCCAGCATTTT CASSLSDYGQPQHF
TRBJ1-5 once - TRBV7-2 TGTGCCAGCAGCCGAAGTGATAGCAATCAGCCCCAGCATTTT CASSRSDSNQPQHF
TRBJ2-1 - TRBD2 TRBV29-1 TGCAGCGTTCCGGGACTAGCGGCTCCCTACAATGAGCAGTTCTTC CSVPGLAAPYNEQFF
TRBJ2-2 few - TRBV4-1 TGCGCCAGCAGCCAGTGGACCGGGGAGCTGTTTTTT CASSQWTGELFF